The 21 T cell receptor beta chains given below trace back to one sample, sequenced in a study of shared T cell receptors in the human thymus. Sequenced by immunoSEQ multiplex PCR; TCRdb stores in-frame clones only, minus some. This table holds some 760,000 clones, roughly 85% found once. The sample was also linked to a second study, of human thymus T cells.

The sequenced sample consisted of thymocytes. The receptor set was obtained from a girl under three years old with a congenital heart defect.

The rearrangement joins TRBV6-6 to TRBJ2-3; 9 positions agree with TRBD1. Losses at the gene ends were 2 bases for V and 8 bases for J; bases not matched to a gene: 8. Germline lookup yields CDR1 MNHNY and CDR2 SVGAGI (reference sequence). The CDR3 has 15 amino acids. The CDR3, as DNA: TGTGCCAGCAGTTACACACAGGGGGCTGCAGGTACGCAGTATTTT. This gives the protein CASSYTQGAAGTQYF.

This clone was counted once. This rearrangement joins TRBV6-5 to TRBJ1-6, with D possibly matching TRBD1 (5 bases). This CDR3 spans 15 amino acids. The V gene lost 4 bases and the J gene lost 1 base, with 8 bases spanning the gap. Germline CDR1 MNHEY, CDR2 SVGAGI. CDR3 bases: TGTGCCAGCAGTTTTCACAGGTCCTATAATTCACCCCTCCACTTT. Residues: CASSFHRSYNSPLHF.

This clone was seen only a few times. The chain carries TRBV12-5 and TRBJ1-2; 9 bases are a match to TRBD1. With V trimmed by 3 bases and J by 5 bases, 7 bases remained unmatched. The V gene's germline CDR1 is LGHNT and CDR2 FRNRAP. CDR3 length equals 15 residues. CDR3 bases: TGTGCTAGTGGTTTATCACCGGGACAGGGATATGGCTACACCTTC. Translation: CASGLSPGQGYGYTF.

The chain couples TRBV6-6 to TRBJ1-5; 7 bases agree with TRBD1. V dropped 8 bases and J dropped 1; count of bases not matched to a gene: 11. The CDR3 spans 16 residues. CDR1 is MNHNY and CDR2 is SVGAGI in the germline V gene (reference sequence). The CDR3, as DNA: TGTGCCAGCTTACCCAACGACAGGGAGAGCAATCAGCCCCAGCATTTT. Protein: CASLPNDRESNQPQHF.

The J gene is TRBJ2-1, the V gene TRBV6-1; D gene uncertain. The germline V and J ends were trimmed by 8 bases and 5 bases, with 4 bases remaining between them. This CDR3 contains 10 residues. In germline, CDR1 is MNHNS, CDR2 SASEGT. The CDR3 spells CASLHNEQFF. DNA for the CDR3: TGTGCCAGCCTCCACAATGAGCAGTTCTTC.

This chain connects TRBV4-1 to TRBJ2-1; the match to TRBD2 covers 8 bases. This CDR3 is built from 19 residues. CDR1 is MGHRA and CDR2 is YSYEKL in the germline V gene. The junction had 14 bases not matched to a gene; V was cut back by 0 bases and J by 4 bases. CDR3 bases: TGCGCCAGCAGCCAAGACTCTTTGGCTAGCGGGCCCATATACAATGAGCAGTTCTTC. It is translated as CASSQDSLASGPIYNEQFF.

The gene calls are TRBV10-3 and TRBJ2-7; possible D gene TRBD1, 5 bases. The CDR3 consists of 15 residues. Germline V CDR1 and CDR2: ENHRY, SYGVKD. Trimming removed 5 bases from V and 3 bases from J, with 17 bases in between. CDR3 DNA: TGTGCCATCAGTCCCCAGGGAACCCGACGCTACGAGCAGTACTTC. This gives the protein CAISPQGTRRYEQYF.

The rearrangement uses TRBV6-5 and TRBJ2-3, with 8 bases that match TRBD2. The V segment lost 5 bases and the J segment 4 bases; nucleotides outside the gene matches: 8. Germline CDR1 MNHEY, CDR2 SVGAGI. The CDR3 totals 15 residues. The CDR3 protein is CASSLGSGAPDTQYF. In nucleotides, the CDR3 is TGTGCCAGCAGTCTAGGTAGCGGGGCCCCAGATACGCAGTATTTT.

This clone was seen a few times. V and J are TRBV19 and TRBJ1-2; unclear D gene. The length of the CDR3 is 13 residues. The V gene lost 5 bases and the J gene lost 3 bases, with 10 bases spanning the gap. CDR1 and CDR2 from the germline V gene are LNHDA and SQIVND (reference sequence). The chain's CDR3 is CASSRRRDYGYTF. In DNA, the CDR3 is TGTGCCAGTAGTCGCCGGAGGGACTATGGCTACACCTTC.

The rearrangement uses TRBV5-1 and TRBJ2-3; TRBD2 is a possible D gene (6 bases). Per the germline V gene, CDR1 is SGHRS and CDR2 is YFSETQ. The CDR3 covers 13 residues. V lost 2 bases and J lost 7, with 11 bases in between. The CDR3 is CASSFSAGHTQYF. CDR3 coding DNA: TGCGCCAGCAGCTTTTCTGCGGGGCATACGCAGTATTTT.

This clone was detected only once. This chain connects TRBV28 to TRBJ1-1; D may be TRBD1 (6 bases). V dropped 3 bases and J dropped 5 bases, with 10 bases sitting between them. CDR1 and CDR2 from the germline V gene are MDHEN and SYDVKM. The CDR3 totals 13 residues. The CDR3, as DNA: TGTGCCAGCAGTTTCCCCGGACAGACTGAAGCTTTCTTT. Translating gives CASSFPGQTEAFF.

Written as DNA, the CDR3 is TGCGCCACCGCGAACAGGATGAACACTGAAGCTTTCTTT. Its protein product is CATANRMNTEAFF. The genes are TRBV10-2 and TRBJ1-1; D might be TRBD1 (5 bases). V dropped 10 bases and J dropped 0 bases, with 12 bases sitting between them. Germline values: CDR1 WSHSY, CDR2 SAAADI. The CDR3 runs to 13 residues.

The chain has TRBV28 and TRBJ1-2; D ambiguous. CDR1 MDHEN and CDR2 SYDVKM come from the germline V gene. Trimming removed 9 bases at V and 8 bases at J, with 28 bases between. The CDR3 spans 16 residues. The CDR3 coding sequence is TGTGCCAGTCCAAACCATCGGTACAGAGTATTTTCCGGCTACACCTTC. Amino acid sequence: CASPNHRYRVFSGYTF.

The gene calls are TRBV5-5 and TRBJ2-7; 8 positions match TRBD1. The trim removed 2 bases at V and 6 bases at J, leaving 7 bases unmatched. Germline assignment: CDR1 SGHKS and CDR2 YYEKEE (reference sequence). The CDR3 spans 14 residues. CDR3 sequence reads: CASSFGTGGREQYF. The CDR3 DNA reads TGTGCCAGCAGCTTCGGGACAGGCGGACGCGAGCAGTACTTC.

There are a few counts of this clone. The chain uses TRBV7-8 and TRBJ2-2; D perhaps matches TRBD2 (5 bases). Trimming left V 1 base short and J 4 bases short, with 19 bases between. The CDR3 runs to 18 residues. Germline CDR1 and CDR2: SGHVS and FQNEAQ. CDR3 residues: CASSLGEPPDSSTGELFF. CDR3 sequence (DNA): TGTGCCAGCAGCTTAGGGGAGCCCCCTGACTCGTCCACCGGGGAGCTGTTTTTT.

The rearrangement links TRBV11-2 to TRBJ1-6; the D gene is possibly TRBD1 (5 bases). Per the germline V gene, CDR1 is SGHAT and CDR2 is FQNNGV. V was clipped by 5 bases and J by 7 bases, with 18 bases between them. The CDR3 runs to 16 residues. The CDR3: CASSPTGGCPNSPLHF. The CDR3 DNA follows: TGTGCCAGCAGCCCAACGGGGGGATGTCCGAATTCACCCCTCCACTTT.

The chain has TRBV28 and TRBJ1-2, with D perhaps TRBD1 (5 bases). The CDR3 loop spans 13 amino acids. Trimming removed 4 bases from V and 8 bases from J, with 14 bases in between. The germline CDR1 and CDR2 sequences are MDHEN and SYDVKM. The CDR3 DNA follows: TGTGCCAGCAGTTCCCCTCGGACAATGGGCTACACCTTC. Protein: CASSSPRTMGYTF.

This rearrangement joins TRBV28 to TRBJ2-2; tentative D call: TRBD1 (6 bases). CDR1 MDHEN and CDR2 SYDVKM come from the germline V gene. The length of the CDR3 is 15 residues. Trimming took 5 bases from V and 7 from J, leaving 17 bases between them. The CDR3 loop is CASSPPGAGIGELFF. In DNA form, the CDR3 reads TGTGCCAGCAGTCCCCCAGGGGCGGGTATCGGGGAGCTGTTTTTT. Supplemented by reference TRBV28 and TRBJ2-2, the full variable domain reads DVKVTQSSRYLVKRTGEKVFLECVQDMDHENMFWYRQDPGLGLRLIYFSYDVKMKEKGDIPEGYSVSREKKERFSLILESASTNQTSMYLCASSPPGAGIGELFFGEGSRLTVL.

The J gene is TRBJ1-1, the V gene TRBV27, with 7 positions matching TRBD1. V lost 5 bases and J lost 3; bases outside the gene matches: 9. Per germline, CDR1 MNHEY and CDR2 SMNVEV (reference sequence). This CDR3 spans 15 amino acids. The CDR3 DNA is TGTGCCAGCAGTCTGACCTCTCAGGGGGACACTGAAGCTTTCTTT. This codes for CASSLTSQGDTEAFF.

In this sample, this clone turned up a few times. The chain uses TRBV4-3 and TRBJ1-2, with D possibly matching TRBD1 (5 bases). Trimming took 4 bases from V and 3 from J, leaving 18 bases between them. Germline loops: CDR1 LGHNA, CDR2 YSLEER. CDR3 length: 16 amino acids. The CDR3 region is CASSPKSRGHYYGYTF. The CDR3 DNA is TGCGCCAGCAGCCCCAAAAGTAGGGGCCACTACTATGGCTACACCTTC.

CDR3 bases: TGTGCTAGTGGTTTGGTAGGGAGGGGGGCCACGGACACTGAAGCTTTCTTT. It translates to CASGLVGRGATDTEAFF. The chain is built from TRBV12-5 and TRBJ1-1, with D possibly matching TRBD1 (6 bases). Germline values: CDR1 LGHNT, CDR2 FRNRAP. The CDR3 is 17 residues long. V gave up 0 bases and J gave up 3 bases, with 17 bases separating them.